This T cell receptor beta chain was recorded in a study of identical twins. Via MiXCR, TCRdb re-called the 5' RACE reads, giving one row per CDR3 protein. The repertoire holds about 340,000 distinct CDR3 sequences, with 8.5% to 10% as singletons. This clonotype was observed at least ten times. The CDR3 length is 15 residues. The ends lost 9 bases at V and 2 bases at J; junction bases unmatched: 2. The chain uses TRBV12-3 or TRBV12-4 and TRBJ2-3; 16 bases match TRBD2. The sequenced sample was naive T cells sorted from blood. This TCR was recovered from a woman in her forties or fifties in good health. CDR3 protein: CASGTSGRATDTQYF. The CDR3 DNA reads TGTGCCAGTGGGACTAGCGGGAGGGCCACAGATACGCAGTATTTT.